A single sample gave rise to the 13 T cell receptor beta chains below, sequenced in a study of blood T cell repertoires in COVID-19. Sequencing used immunoSEQ multiplex PCR; TCRdb keeps in-frame clones, though not all of them. The sample consists of 180,000 or so clones, about 89% of them appearing once. Sequencing input: peripheral blood. These receptors were collected from a man between 65 and 85 years old with acute or convalescent COVID-19.

The chain has TRBV27 and TRBJ1-5; 10 bases are a match to TRBD1. V gave up 5 bases and J gave up 6 bases; unmatched junction bases: 10. CDR3 length equals 16 residues. CDR1 is MNHEY, CDR2 SMNVEV, per germline (reference sequence). The CDR3 reads CASSRWTGGEGQPQHF. CDR3 bases: TGTGCCAGCAGTCGGTGGACAGGGGGGGAAGGTCAGCCCCAGCATTTT.

The chain combines TRBV29-1 with TRBJ2-1; D ambiguous. Deletions cut 3 bases from V and 0 bases from J, with 6 bases between. This CDR3 region has 13 residues. Germline V gives CDR1 SQVTM, CDR2 ANQGSEA. CDR3: CSVDKSSYNEQFF. The CDR3 DNA is TGCAGCGTTGACAAGAGCTCCTACAATGAGCAGTTCTTC.

The gene calls are TRBV5-1 and TRBJ1-2, with a weak D call TRBD1 (6 bases). This CDR3 region has 13 residues. Trimming took 0 bases from V and 8 from J, leaving 11 bases between them. CDR1 is SGHRS and CDR2 is YFSETQ in the germline V gene. CDR3 nucleotides: TGCGCCAGCAGCTTGGACAGGGCTGAAGGCTACACCTTC. It is translated as CASSLDRAEGYTF.

CDR3: CASSDRERMNTEAFF. In DNA, the CDR3 is TGTGCCAGTTCGGACAGGGAAAGGATGAACACTGAAGCTTTCTTT. This chain links TRBV19 with TRBJ1-1, with TRBD1 matching over 8 bases. The CDR3 totals 15 residues. CDR1 LNHDA and CDR2 SQIVND come from the germline V gene (reference sequence). The trim removed 8 bases at V and 0 bases at J, leaving 8 bases unmatched. The full variable domain, in which reference TRBV19 and TRBJ1-1 provide the parts outside the CDR3, is DGGITQSPKYLFRKEGQNVTLSCEQNLNHDAMYWYRQDPGQGLRLIYYSQIVNDFQKGDIAEGYSVSREKKESFPLTVTSAQKNPTAFYLCASSDRERMNTEAFFGQGTRLTVV.

The genes are TRBV11-2 and TRBJ2-5, with 7 nucleotides matching TRBD2. The CDR3 length is 14 residues. The ends lost 4 bases at V and 1 base at J; junction bases unmatched: 3. Germline CDR1 SGHAT, CDR2 FQNNGV. In nucleotides, the CDR3 is TGTGCCAGCAGCTGGGCGGGGGTCCAAGAGACCCAGTACTTC. Its protein is CASSWAGVQETQYF.

The chain recombines TRBV6-4 with TRBJ1-6; 9 bases are a match to TRBD1. Germline trimming cut 0 bases from V and 7 bases from J; bases unmatched to any gene: 4. This CDR3 has 16 amino acids. The germline CDR1 and CDR2 sequences are MRHNA and SNTAGT. CDR3 DNA sequence: TGTGCCAGCAGTGACTCGGCGGGACAGGGCAATTCACCCCTCCACTTT. Translating it yields CASSDSAGQGNSPLHF.

This rearrangement joins TRBV9 to TRBJ2-3; D is perhaps TRBD1 (5 bases). From germline, CDR1 is SGDLS and CDR2 YYNGEE. With 0 bases removed from V and 9 bases from J, the gap between germline ends came to 14 bases. The CDR3 covers 14 residues. The CDR3 reads CASSVVGNSGTQYF. Here the CDR3 DNA reads TGTGCCAGCAGCGTAGTTGGGAATTCAGGGACGCAGTATTTT.

The V gene is TRBV2, the J gene TRBJ1-4, with no clear D. CDR3 length: 13 residues. V was clipped by 7 bases and J by 7 bases, with 13 bases between them. Germline loops: CDR1 SNHLY, CDR2 FYNNEI. The CDR3 region is CASNRGSGEKLFF. The CDR3 nucleotides read TGTGCCAGCAATCGGGGATCGGGTGAAAAACTGTTTTTT.

J is TRBJ2-2 and V is TRBV19; possible D gene TRBD1, 5 bases. The germline V and J ends were trimmed by 3 bases and 1 base, with 6 bases remaining between them. Looked up from germline, CDR1 is LNHDA and CDR2 is SQIVND (reference sequence). This CDR3 has 14 amino acids. CDR3 amino acids: CASSITGNTGELFF. CDR3 in DNA: TGTGCCAGTAGTATCACAGGGAACACCGGGGAGCTGTTTTTT.

As to this clone: Other DNA sequences of this sample code for an identical CDR3. The rearrangement links TRBV19 to TRBJ1-5; 7 bases are a match to TRBD1. V was pared by 6 bases and J by 2 bases, with 1 base of the junction left unmatched. The CDR3 is made up of 13 amino acids. CDR1 LNHDA and CDR2 SQIVND come from the germline V gene (reference sequence). DNA of the CDR3: TGTGCCAGTAGAGACAGGGGCAATCAGCCCCAGCATTTT. Protein: CASRDRGNQPQHF.

In nucleotides, the CDR3 is TGTGCCAGCAGCGAGAGACAGGGATGGGCCGGGGAGCTGTTTTTT. The encoded protein is CASSERQGWAGELFF. J is TRBJ2-2 and V is TRBV7-2, with TRBD1 matching over 7 bases. Looked up from germline, CDR1 is SGHTA and CDR2 is FQGNSA. The CDR3 covers 15 residues. After removal of 5 bases from V and 6 bases from J, the junction contained 9 bases not matched to a gene.

This clone was seen only a few times. The genes are TRBV7-9 and TRBJ2-7; 7 nucleotides align to TRBD1. This CDR3 contains 14 residues. Germline trimming cut 3 bases from V and 5 bases from J; bases unmatched to any gene: 7. Germline V gives CDR1 SEHNR, CDR2 FQNEAQ (reference sequence). Written as DNA, the CDR3 is TGTGCCAGCAGCTTCTCGACAGGGTACAACGAGCAGTACTTC. Encoded protein: CASSFSTGYNEQYF. Full variable domain (rest looked up from reference TRBV7-9 and TRBJ2-7): DTGVSQNPRHKITKRGQNVTFRCDPISEHNRLYWYRQTLGQGPEFLTYFQNEAQLEKSRLLSDRFSAERPKGSFSTLEIQRTEQGDSAMYLCASSFSTGYNEQYFGPGTRLTVT.

V usage is TRBV27 and J usage is TRBJ1-4; perhaps TRBD1 as D (5 bases). The CDR3 sequence is 12 residues long. Germline CDR1 MNHEY, CDR2 SMNVEV (reference sequence). V was shortened by 11 bases and J by 7 bases, with 14 bases between the two germline ends. CDR3: CAGRRAREKLFF. The CDR3 nucleotides read TGTGCCGGTCGCAGGGCGCGTGAAAAACTGTTTTTT.